These 9 T cell receptor beta chains were sequenced from one sample in a study of breast tumors, draining lymph nodes, adjacent tissues. TCRdb re-derived calls from the multiplex PCR reads in MiXCR, one entry per CDR3 protein. Counted here are approximately 210,000 distinct CDR3 sequences, 32% occurring once; the ten biggest clones make up around 1.5%. Samples came from axillary lymph nodes draining the breast cancer. Sequenced: axillary lymph node tissue. These receptors were collected from a female donor with breast cancer. Some clones in this sample may be carry-over from other donors' samples.

The table lists this clonotype with a few counts. With a much larger clone just one base away, this may be a read error. This sequence joins TRBV20-1 and TRBJ2-1, with 9 bases lining up with TRBD1. After removal of 3 bases from V and 6 bases from J, the junction contained 9 bases not matched to a gene. Germline lookup yields CDR1 DFQATT and CDR2 SNEGSKA (reference sequence). The CDR3 extends over 15 amino acids. For the CDR3, the DNA is TGCAGTGCTAGCTCCGGGACAGGGAGGTCCAATGAGCAGTTCTTC. The encoded protein is CSASSGTGRSNEQFF.

This clonotype was detected many times. The V call is TRBV5-5, the J call TRBJ2-7, with TRBD2 matching 8 bases. The germline CDR1 and CDR2 sequences are SGHKS and YYEKEE (reference sequence). The CDR3 has 14 amino acids. The trim removed 2 bases at V and 5 bases at J, leaving 6 bases unmatched. The CDR3 region is CASSFGGRLNEQYF. DNA of the CDR3: TGTGCCAGCAGCTTCGGCGGGAGGCTCAACGAGCAGTACTTC.

The V call is TRBV20-1, the J call TRBJ2-1; perhaps TRBD2 as D (7 bases). CDR3 size: 16 residues. The V gene lost 6 bases and the J gene lost 2 bases, with 20 bases spanning the gap. Germline-derived CDR1 and CDR2 are DFQATT and SNEGSKA (reference sequence). In DNA form, the CDR3 reads TGCAGTGCCAAGGGGGGCGCTAGCGGTCCCTACAATGAGCAGTTCTTC. This sequence encodes CSAKGGASGPYNEQFF.

Of note for this clonotype: This may be a read error, as it is one base from a much larger clone. The chain uses TRBV7-2 and TRBJ2-4, with 15 bases lining up with TRBD2. This CDR3 has 21 residues. The V gene's germline CDR1 is SGHTA and CDR2 FQGNSA. The CDR3 is CASSLERGGTSGRPAKNIQYF. The CDR3 DNA reads as TGCGCCAGCAGCTTGGAGCGGGGGGGGACTAGCGGGAGGCCCGCCAAAAACATTCAGTACTTC. The complete variable domain, with remaining parts taken from reference TRBV7-2 and TRBJ2-4, reads GAGVSQSPSNKVTEKGKDVELRCDPISGHTALYWYRQSLGQGLEFLIYFQGNSAPDKSGLPSDRFSAERTGGSVSTLTIQRTQQEDSAVYLCASSLERGGTSGRPAKNIQYFGAGTRLSVL.

The J gene is TRBJ1-6, the V gene TRBV7-3, with 10 bases lining up with TRBD1. The CDR3 is 16 amino acids. Germline lookup yields CDR1 SGHTA and CDR2 FQGTGA. The CDR3 nucleotides read TGTGCTAGTCCCCGCCCGAGGGACAGGGGTTCTTCACCCCTCCACTTT. Its translation: CASPRPRDRGSSPLHF. Together with reference TRBV7-3 and TRBJ1-6, the CDR3 gives the full variable domain: GAGVSQTPSNKVTEKGKYVELRCDPISGHTALYWYRQSLGQGPEFLIYFQGTGAADDSGLPNDRFFAVRPEGSVSTLKIQRTERGDSAVYLCASPRPRDRGSSPLHFGNGTRLTVT.

Comment on this clonotype: The CDR3 ends on some other residue instead of the conserved phenylalanine or tryptophan, so this is likely a read error. Because the CDR3's place on the DNA is in doubt, the DNA is left out and the CDR3 is given as listed by TCRdb. This chain links TRBV20-1 with TRBJ1-4. Germline V lookup: CDR1 DFQATT, CDR2 SNEGSKA (reference sequence). 10 amino acids form the CDR3, both terminal residues included. Here the CDR3 reads CSASGTSGRK.

This clonotype was seen a few times. A read error is possible here, since a much larger clone lies one base away. V usage is TRBV6-5 and J usage is TRBJ2-7, with D perhaps matching TRBD1 (5 bases). The germline CDR1 and CDR2 sequences are MNHEY and SVGAGI. V gave up 7 bases and J gave up 4 bases, with 8 bases separating them. The CDR3 is 11 amino acids. CDR3 in amino acids: CASTHRYEQYF. CDR3 coding DNA: TGTGCCAGCACTCACAGGTACGAGCAGTACTTC.

This clonotype occurred a few times. The CDR3 DNA follows: TGTGCCAGCAAAGGAAACAGGAACACCGGGGAGCTGTTTTTT. Translating gives CASKGNRNTGELFF. The genes are TRBV6-1 and TRBJ2-2; D unresolved. Germline CDR1 is MNHNS and CDR2 is SASEGT. Trimming removed 7 bases from V and 1 base from J, with 10 bases in between. CDR3 length: 14 amino acids.

About this clonotype: One base away lies a much larger clone, so this may be a sequencing read error. V is TRBV11-2 and J is TRBJ2-1; D uncertain. The germline V and J ends were trimmed by 3 bases and 12 bases, with 12 bases remaining between them. Germline V CDR1 and CDR2: SGHAT, FQNNGV. This CDR3 comprises 12 residues. CDR3 region: CASSFQRRAQFF. The CDR3 coding sequence is TGTGCCAGCAGCTTTCAGCGACGTGCGCAGTTCTTC.